These 7 T cell receptor beta chains came from one sample sequenced in a study of blood T cell repertoires in COVID-19. Clones were sequenced by immunoSEQ multiplex PCR, and TCRdb holds only the in-frame ones, with some missing. The sample carries around 290,000 clones, 70% to 90% recorded once. Material for sequencing was PBMCs or T cells enriched from blood (not recorded which). The receptors here all came from a young woman who had recovered from COVID-19.

The genes are TRBV18 and TRBJ2-7; 8 bases are a match to TRBD1. With 6 bases clipped from V and 3 bases from J, the junction kept 10 bases outside the gene matches. Germline CDR1 and CDR2: KGHSH and LQKENI. The CDR3 has 15 residues. The CDR3 DNA sequence: TGTGCCAGCTCGCTCTTAGGACAGGGTGTCTACGAGCAGTACTTC. This translates into CASSLLGQGVYEQYF. The variable domain in full, completed from reference TRBV18 and TRBJ2-7, reads NAGVMQNPRHLVRRRGQEARLRCSPMKGHSHVYWYRQLPEEGLKFMVYLQKENIIDESGMPKERFSAEFPKEGPSILRIQQVVRGDSAAYFCASSLLGQGVYEQYFGPGTRLTVT.

The chain couples TRBV4-1 to TRBJ2-5, with 7 bases aligning to TRBD2. CDR1 is MGHRA, CDR2 YSYEKL, per germline. The CDR3 has 13 amino acids. V lost 6 bases to trimming and J lost 2 bases; unmatched junction nucleotides: 3. CDR3 bases: TGCGCCAGCAGTCTAGCGGTTCAAGAGACCCAGTACTTC. Its translation: CASSLAVQETQYF.

This clone was counted once. The gene calls are TRBV19 and TRBJ2-1, with TRBD2 identical over 13 bases. The germline V gene encodes CDR1 LNHDA and CDR2 SQIVND (reference sequence). The CDR3 loop spans 15 amino acids. V gave up 4 bases and J gave up 6 bases; unmatched junction bases: 3. The CDR3 reads CASSRLAGGPNEQFF. CDR3 in DNA: TGTGCCAGTAGTAGACTAGCGGGGGGACCCAATGAGCAGTTCTTC.

The J gene is TRBJ2-7, the V gene TRBV24-1; 7 nucleotides line up with TRBD1. Losses at the gene ends were 5 bases for V and 3 bases for J; bases not matched to a gene: 9. The CDR3 totals 15 residues. Germline CDR1 and CDR2: KGHDR and SFDVKD. The CDR3, as DNA: TGTGCCACCAGTGGTCCCCGACAGGGAATCTACGAGCAGTACTTC. This codes for CATSGPRQGIYEQYF.

This clone was detected only a few times. The rearrangement joins TRBV7-6 to TRBJ2-7, with 9 positions matching TRBD1. The germline CDR1 and CDR2 sequences are SGHVS and FNYEAQ. V dropped 2 bases and J dropped 5; count of bases not matched to a gene: 16. The CDR3 loop spans 18 amino acids. CDR3 sequence (DNA): TGTGCCAGCAGCTTATGGGGTAGTCAGACAGGGGGAGGGGACGAGCAGTACTTC. Translating gives CASSLWGSQTGGGDEQYF.

This clone has just one count. The V and J genes are TRBV7-2 and TRBJ1-6; 7 bases line up with TRBD1. Trimming at V came to 5 bases and at J to 4 bases, leaving 5 bases not matched to a gene. Germline values: CDR1 SGHTA, CDR2 FQGNSA. The CDR3 has 15 residues. The CDR3 DNA reads as TGTGCCAGCAGCCCCGGACAGGTGTATAATTCACCCCTCCACTTT. It yields the protein CASSPGQVYNSPLHF. Based on the CDR3 plus reference TRBV7-2 and TRBJ1-6, the full variable domain is GAGVSQSPSNKVTEKGKDVELRCDPISGHTALYWYRQSLGQGLEFLIYFQGNSAPDKSGLPSDRFSAERTGGSVSTLTIQRTQQEDSAVYLCASSPGQVYNSPLHFGNGTRLTVT.

The chain combines TRBV5-8 with TRBJ2-7, with 8 bases identical to TRBD2. Trimming at V came to 4 bases and at J to 3 bases, leaving 9 bases not matched to a gene. The germline CDR1 and CDR2 sequences are SGHTS and YDEGEE. The CDR3 sequence is 15 residues long. The CDR3 loop is CASSTSGSRYYEQYF. The CDR3 DNA reads as TGTGCCAGCAGCACGAGCGGGAGTAGGTACTACGAGCAGTACTTC.